These 17 T cell receptor delta chains were sequenced from one sample in a study of γδ T cells in repeated Plasmodium falciparum infection. TCRdb used CATT to re-call clones from the multiplex PCR reads. The profile covers tens of thousands of delta-chain clones, with approximately 1.5% appearing a single time and just under 9% taken by the ten largest. Gammadelta T cells were flow-sorted from PBMC into Vgamma9/Vdelta2+ and Vdelta2-negative populations for bulk analysis. The sequenced sample consisted of gamma-delta T cells from blood. The receptors were gathered from a pool of human donors (malaria-infected and uninfected, not separated).

This clone was recorded a few times. Given a far larger clone just one base away, this is likely a sequencing read error. Other DNA sequences in this sample translate to the same CDR3. The CDR3 DNA reads as TGCGCTCTTGGGGAGGATAGAGGGGACGATAAACTCATCTTT. It is translated as CALGEDRGDDKLIF. The gene calls are TRDV1 and TRDJ1, with D possibly matching TRDD3 (5 bases). No J gene is reported in TCRdb; it was inferred here by comparing the DNA with germline. The CDR3 is 14 amino acids. Germline lookup yields CDR1 TSWWSYY and CDR2 QGS.

This clone was seen many times. J is TRDJ2 and V is TRDV2; 12 nucleotides line up with TRDD3. Trimming at V came to 3 bases and at J to 4 bases, leaving 17 bases not matched to a gene. The CDR3 is made up of 20 amino acids. From germline, CDR1 is GEAIGNYY and CDR2 EKD. CDR3 residues: CACDPLSPVLGDTGTAQLFF. CDR3 DNA sequence: TGTGCCTGTGACCCACTTTCCCCCGTACTGGGGGATACAGGGACAGCACAACTCTTCTTT.

For this clone: TCRdb's entry gives the protein of a much larger clone, which mismatches this DNA's translation at residue 7, likely from a read error; the protein reported here is translated from the DNA. V is TRDV2 and J is TRDJ1; 8 nucleotides line up with TRDD3. Since TCRdb gives no J gene, matching the DNA to germline was used here to assign it. The V gene's germline CDR1 is GEAIGNYY and CDR2 EKD. J was trimmed by 0 bases and V by 2 bases; bases with no gene match: 19. The CDR3 sequence is 20 residues long. The CDR3 DNA reads as TGTGCCTGTGACAAGGCCCTCCTACCGATACTGGGGGGATACACCGATAAACTCATCTTT. This gives the protein CACDKALLPILGGYTDKLIF.

This clone was recorded at least ten times. A read error likely explains why the TCRdb protein, taken from a much larger clone, differs from this DNA's translation at residue 5; the protein shown is translated from the DNA. CDR3 protein: CALGGLSPIPLAADKLIF. CDR3 in DNA: TGTGCTCTTGGGGGCCTTAGTCCAATTCCTTTGGCGGCTGATAAACTCATCTTT. The rearrangement links TRDV1 to TRDJ1; the D gene is possibly TRDD2 (5 bases). Germline assignment: CDR1 TSWWSYY and CDR2 QGS. V was pared by 4 bases and J by 5 bases, with 26 bases between. CDR3 length: 18 residues.

This clone has just a few counts. This sequence is one base from a far larger clone and is likely a read error. At the DNA level, this CDR3 is encoded by other sequences in the same sample as well. The chain couples TRDV2 to TRDJ1; D gene unclear. Germline matching of the DNA provided the J gene here, since TCRdb leaves it blank. Germline loops: CDR1 GEAIGNYY, CDR2 EKD. CDR3 length equals 16 residues. CDR3 loop: CACDHLDYAYTDKLIF. CDR3 DNA: TGCGCCTGTGACCACCTGGATTACGCGTACACCGATAAACTCATCTTT.

There are a few counts of this clone. The mismatch at residue 11 between this DNA's translation and the TCRdb protein of a much larger clone likely reflects a read error; the protein shown is translated from the DNA. The gene calls are TRDV2 and TRDJ1; D may be TRDD3 (5 bases). In the absence of a J gene in TCRdb, the DNA was matched to germline to assign it here. Trimming pared 3 bases from V and 7 bases from J, leaving 20 bases between. The CDR3 runs 15 residues. From germline, CDR1 is GEAIGNYY and CDR2 EKD. CDR3 loop: CACDGIGGRHGKLIF. CDR3 DNA: TGTGCCTGTGACGGCATAGGGGGGCGCCACGGTAAACTCATCTTT.

About this clone itself: This likely reflects a read error, since a far larger clone is one base away. The V gene is listed as TRDV3; no J gene was called. The germline CDR1 and CDR2 sequences are TVYSNPD and GDNSRS (reference sequence). CDR3 length: 14 amino acids. The CDR3: CAFSLSWDTRQMFF. The CDR3, as DNA: TGTGCCTTTTCACTAAGTTGGGACACCCGACAGATGTTCTTC.

With respect to this clone: A read error is the likely source, as a far larger clone sits one nucleotide away. Other nucleotide sequences in the sample specify the same CDR3. This chain connects TRDV2 to TRDJ1; 13 bases line up with TRDD3. CDR1 GEAIGNYY and CDR2 EKD come from the germline V gene. The CDR3 spans 16 residues. In DNA form, the CDR3 reads TGTGCCTGTGACGCCTTACTGGGGGATACGCCCGATAAGCTCATCTTT. Translation: CACDALLGDTPDKLIF.

This clone was seen only a few times. TCRdb pairs this DNA with a much larger clone's protein that differs at residue 13, likely a read error; the protein shown was translated from the DNA. V gene TRDV1 combines with J gene TRDJ1; 9 positions match TRDD2. Matching the DNA to germline supplied the J gene, which TCRdb does not give. The V segment lost 0 bases and the J segment 3 bases; nucleotides outside the gene matches: 26. CDR1 is TSWWSYY and CDR2 is QGS in the germline V gene. This CDR3 has 23 residues. This CDR3 is CALGELPPSYKALIRKVSDKLIF. For the CDR3, the DNA is TGTGCTCTTGGGGAACTCCCCCCTTCCTACAAGGCCCTGATCAGGAAGGTTTCCGATAAACTCATCTTT.

This clone has ten or more counts. The chain has TRDV1 and TRDJ2; D may be TRDD3 (6 bases). Since TCRdb gives no J gene, matching the DNA to germline was used here to assign it. Deletions cut 5 bases from V and 0 bases from J, with 34 bases between. The germline V gene has CDR1 TSWWSYY and CDR2 QGS. The CDR3 loop spans 23 amino acids. CDR3 sequence reads: CALGSAGPNILGQPWALTAQLFF. The CDR3, as DNA: TGTGCTCTTGGGTCGGCGGGCCCCAATATACTGGGCCAACCGTGGGCTTTGACAGCACAACTCTTCTTT.

This clone was seen more than once but under ten times. TCRdb records a much larger clone's protein for this DNA, with a difference at residue 7 that likely arises from a read error; the protein given is the translation of the DNA. The chain recombines TRAV14/DV4 with TRDJ1, with 7 bases that match TRDD3. CDR3 length: 23 residues. CDR1 and CDR2 from the germline V gene are TSDPSYG and QGSYDQQN (reference sequence). After removal of 4 bases from V and 0 bases from J, the junction contained 29 bases not matched to a gene. CDR3 loop: CAMRGISLSTELMGDPYTDKLIF. The CDR3 DNA follows: TGTGCAATGAGAGGGATATCCCTTTCCACGGAGCTAATGGGGGACCCGTACACCGATAAACTCATCTTT.

This clone was seen only a few times. A much larger clone lies one base from this, so it may be a read error. In the same sample, other DNA sequences code for this CDR3. The J gene is TRDJ1, the V gene TRDV2; possibly TRDD2 for D (5 bases). The V and J ends lost 1 base and 0 bases respectively, with 17 bases between them. The CDR3 has 17 amino acids. Germline loops: CDR1 GEAIGNYY, CDR2 EKD. Here the CDR3 DNA reads TGTGCCTGTGACACGCGAGTCCTAGGGGCTTACACCGATAAACTCATCTTT. This encodes CACDTRVLGAYTDKLIF.

There are many counts of this clone. CDR3 nucleotide sequence: TGTGCTCTAGTAAAGATTCCTACGGGGTTACTGGGGGACGAGACAGCACAACTCTTCTTT. This gives the protein CALVKIPTGLLGDETAQLFF. The chain carries TRDV1 and TRDJ2; 9 bases are a match to TRDD3. Looked up from germline, CDR1 is TSWWSYY and CDR2 is QGS. The CDR3 runs to 20 residues. The trim removed 9 bases at V and 4 bases at J, leaving 24 bases unmatched.

This clone was seen more than once but under ten times. A far larger clone is one base from this, pointing to a likely read error. Other DNA sequences in this specimen translate into the identical CDR3. This CDR3 is CACVRRADTGGYARTDKLIF. CDR3 coding DNA: TGTGCCTGTGTGAGGAGGGCCGATACTGGGGGATACGCTCGAACCGATAAACTCATCTTT. V is TRDV2 and J is TRDJ1; 13 nucleotides align to TRDD3. The J gene, left out of TCRdb, was set here by checking the DNA against germline. After removal of 5 bases from V and 2 bases from J, the junction contained 19 bases not matched to a gene. The CDR3 runs 20 residues. Germline lookup yields CDR1 GEAIGNYY and CDR2 EKD.

For this clone: This DNA translates differently at residue 6 from the TCRdb protein, which is that of a much larger clone; a read error is likely, and the protein shown is the DNA's own translation. The chain carries TRDV2 and TRDJ1; 9 bases map to TRDD3. The J gene was not available in TCRdb and was assigned here by matching the DNA to germline segments. Germline V gene sequence: CDR1 GEAIGNYY, CDR2 EKD. The V gene end was trimmed by 2 bases and the J gene end by 8 bases; junction bases not matched to a gene: 14. The CDR3 loop spans 16 amino acids. The CDR3 protein is CACDNRGDTHTLKLIF. CDR3 bases: TGTGCCTGTGACAATCGGGGGGATACCCACACCCTAAAACTCATCTTT.

Details on this clone: The protein TCRdb gives is from a much larger clone and does not agree with this DNA's translation at residues 4 and 12, likely a read error; the protein shown here comes from the DNA. The chain employs TRDV2 and TRDJ1, with 7 bases that match TRDD3. Matching the DNA to germline supplied the J gene, which TCRdb does not give. Germline values: CDR1 GEAIGNYY, CDR2 EKD. This CDR3 has 16 residues. CDR3 DNA sequence: TGTGCCTGTGTCGAGGGTACTGGGGTCGACACCGGTAAACTCATCTTT. Translation gives CACVEGTGVDTGKLIF.

On this clone: TCRdb has a much larger clone's protein, which differs at residue 9 from the translation of this DNA, likely because of a read error; what is shown is the protein translated from the DNA. The chain is built from TRDV2 and TRDJ1, with 9 nucleotides matching TRDD3. TCRdb lists no J gene, so it was determined here by aligning the DNA to germline. Germline trimming cut 0 bases from V and 1 base from J; bases unmatched to any gene: 5. Germline lookup yields CDR1 GEAIGNYY and CDR2 EKD. This CDR3 region has 16 residues. The CDR3 loop is CACDTVGDIPTDKLIF. The CDR3 coding sequence is TGTGCCTGTGACACCGTGGGGGATATCCCCACCGATAAACTCATCTTT.